This entry concerns a single TCR beta chain. V lost 1 base, J lost 0 bases, and 6 bases stayed unmatched. This CDR3 contains 19 residues. Germline CDR1 and CDR2: SGHTA and FQGNSA. This specimen belongs to a study of cytomegalovirus exposure and HLA in healthy donors. The PCR was carried out with 60 Vbeta primers and 13 Jbeta primers. The protocol was immunoSEQ multiplex PCR, while the TCRdb copy is restricted to in-frame clones and leaves out a portion. The sample includes 90,000 or so clones, about 80% of them seen just once. The source material was PBMCs. This TCR was sampled from a man aged 50 to 60 in good health and CMV-seropositive. The chain joins TRBV7-2 to TRBJ2-1, with 13 bases fitting TRBD2. The CDR3 nucleotides are TGTGCCAGCAGCTTAGACGGGACTAGCGGGACTAGCTCCTACAATGAGCAGTTCTTC. It encodes CASSLDGTSGTSSYNEQFF.